This T cell receptor (beta chain) is drawn from a study of blood T cell repertoires in COVID-19. Background on the study: Material from acute and convalescent COVID-19 was sourced from the United States, Italy and Spain.

Under the authors' procedure: Estimated nucleated cell counts came from reference gene primer amplification. Generated by immunoSEQ multiplex PCR, the TCRdb table keeps only in-frame clones and is missing some. Clonal size and the V and J genes are those of that table, whereas D and trimming came from the DNA. The sample holds about 250,000 clones, around four fifths seen once. Looked up from germline, CDR1 is KGHSH and CDR2 is LQKENI. The CDR3 is 14 amino acids. Germline trimming cut 3 bases from V and 4 bases from J; bases unmatched to any gene: 1. The gene calls are TRBV18 and TRBJ1-4; 8 positions match TRBD1. The specimen sequenced was peripheral blood. This receptor was obtained from a man aged 35-49 years with active or convalescent COVID-19. The CDR3 nucleotides are TGTGCCAGCTCACCGACAGGGGTTAATGAAAAACTGTTTTTT. It is translated as CASSPTGVNEKLFF. Together with reference TRBV18 and TRBJ1-4, the CDR3 gives the full variable domain: NAGVMQNPRHLVRRRGQEARLRCSPMKGHSHVYWYRQLPEEGLKFMVYLQKENIIDESGMPKERFSAEFPKEGPSILRIQQVVRGDSAAYFCASSPTGVNEKLFFGSGTQLSVL.